These 15 T cell receptor beta chains came from one sample sequenced in a study of T cells in Graves' hyperthyroidism and ophthalmopathy. RNA transcripts served as the template for amplifying TCR beta CDR3 regions. First-round RT-PCR targeting the TCR CDR3 was performed with the HTBI primer set. TCRdb re-called the multiplex PCR reads through MiXCR, storing one row per CDR3 protein. The table has hundreds of thousands of distinct CDR3 sequences, 13% seen once; the top ten hold around a tenth. The material sequenced was blood. These TCRs come from a woman younger than 35 with Graves' hyperthyroidism.

This clonotype was detected many times. The chain carries TRBV28 and TRBJ2-2, with a possible D match to TRBD2 (6 bases). This CDR3 contains 16 residues. Germline assignment: CDR1 MDHEN and CDR2 SYDVKM. Between the trimmed V and J ends, which lost 5 bases and 3 bases, there was a span of 16 bases. The CDR3 DNA sequence: TGTGCCAGCAGTCCGCCCGGGGGAGAGGACACCGGGGAGCTGTTTTTT. This codes for CASSPPGGEDTGELFF.

This sequence joins TRBV11-3 and TRBJ1-1, with unresolved D. Deletions cut 5 bases from V and 0 bases from J, with 13 bases between. The germline V gene has CDR1 SGHNT and CDR2 YENEEA. This CDR3 contains 15 residues. In DNA form, the CDR3 reads TGTGCCAGCAGCGTCCCCGGGGTACTGAACACTGAAGCTTTCTTT. Translating gives CASSVPGVLNTEAFF.

This clonotype was found many times. V gene TRBV7-8 combines with J gene TRBJ2-1, with 9 bases aligning to TRBD1. The CDR3 covers 17 residues. The V and J ends lost 2 bases and 1 base, in that order; junction bases with no gene match: 6. Germline values: CDR1 SGHVS, CDR2 FQNEAQ. CDR3 in DNA: TGTGCCAGCAGCTTATACGGGGGGACAGGGTCCTACAATGAGCAGTTCTTC. Translation gives CASSLYGGTGSYNEQFF.

This clonotype was seen at least ten times. J is TRBJ2-3 and V is TRBV28; TRBD1 aligns across 9 bases. V gave up 6 bases and J gave up 5 bases; unmatched junction bases: 12. Germline CDR1 MDHEN, CDR2 SYDVKM. The CDR3 covers 16 residues. The CDR3 protein is CASSRTGTGQRDTQYF. DNA of the CDR3: TGTGCCAGCAGCCGGACCGGGACAGGGCAGCGAGATACGCAGTATTTT.

As regards this clonotype: This may come from a read error, since a much larger clone is one base off. The V call is TRBV7-2, the J call TRBJ2-5; D is possibly TRBD1 (6 bases). The germline V gene has CDR1 SGHTA and CDR2 FQGNSA. CDR3 length equals 14 residues. V shed 5 bases and J shed 0 bases, with 10 bases lying between them. The chain's CDR3 is CASSHTGYQETQYF. CDR3 nucleotide sequence: TGTGCCAGCAGCCACACAGGGTACCAAGAGACCCAGTACTTC.

The V gene is TRBV6-1, the J gene TRBJ2-3, with unresolved D. Per the germline V gene, CDR1 is MNHNS and CDR2 is SASEGT. V was clipped by 7 bases and J by 0 bases, with 14 bases between them. The CDR3 is made up of 15 amino acids. The CDR3 DNA is TGTGCCAGCACCGAGGCCGCAGTGAGCACAGATACGCAGTATTTT. Translating it yields CASTEAAVSTDTQYF.

This clonotype showed up many times. The chain uses TRBV6-2 or TRBV6-3 and TRBJ2-3; no definite D call. With 6 bases removed from V and 3 bases from J, the gap between germline ends came to 13 bases. There are 14 residues in the CDR3. Looked up from germline, CDR1 is MNHEY and CDR2 is SVGEGT. The CDR3 region has the DNA TGTGCCAGCAGGAAACCCCGAACTACAGATACGCAGTATTTT. Translation gives CASRKPRTTDTQYF.

This clonotype was observed many times. The chain carries TRBV20-1 and TRBJ1-1; D is uncertain. The germline V and J ends were trimmed by 6 bases and 1 base, with 12 bases remaining between them. The germline CDR1 and CDR2 sequences are DFQATT and SNEGSKA (reference sequence). This CDR3 has 13 amino acids. CDR3 nucleotides: TGCAGTGCCACCTCAAGGTGGAACACTGAAGCTTTCTTT. This encodes CSATSRWNTEAFF.

This clonotype occurred many times. The chain has TRBV10-2 and TRBJ1-2; D uncertain. The V gene lost 4 bases and the J gene lost 0 bases, with 9 bases spanning the gap. Germline assignment: CDR1 WSHSY and CDR2 SAAADI. There are 14 residues in the CDR3. DNA for the CDR3: TGCGCCAGCAGTGGACCGAACACTAACTATGGCTACACCTTC. Protein product: CASSGPNTNYGYTF.

This clonotype was counted a few times. CDR3 DNA sequence: TGCGCCAGCAGCTTGGAAGGCGGGACCTACCAAGAGACCCAGTACTTC. The encoded protein is CASSLEGGTYQETQYF. The chain employs TRBV5-1 and TRBJ2-5, with D possibly matching TRBD2 (6 bases). The V end lost 0 bases, the J end lost 0 bases, and 12 bases lay between the germline ends. Per the germline V gene, CDR1 is SGHRS and CDR2 is YFSETQ. CDR3 length equals 16 residues.

This clonotype was counted ten times or more. The CDR3 DNA reads as TGTGCCAGCTCACAAACCGGGACAGGGTCCCACACAGATACGCAGTATTTT. As protein: CASSQTGTGSHTDTQYF. The chain couples TRBV18 to TRBJ2-3; 9 bases are shared with TRBD1. Trimming at V came to 4 bases and at J to 2 bases, leaving 10 bases not matched to a gene. Germline values: CDR1 KGHSH, CDR2 LQKENI. The CDR3 length is 17 residues.

The chain joins TRBV28 to TRBJ2-7; D possibly uses TRBD1 or TRBD2 (5 bases each). CDR1 MDHEN and CDR2 SYDVKM come from the germline V gene. The CDR3 has 15 residues. V lost 6 bases to trimming and J lost 2 bases, with 17 bases between them. This CDR3 reads CASSTSGKGTYEQYF. The CDR3 DNA follows: TGTGCCAGCAGCACCTCGGGGAAGGGGACCTACGAGCAGTACTTC.

This clonotype was seen at least ten times. The chain carries TRBV11-2 and TRBJ2-7, with D possibly matching TRBD2 (7 bases). Germline assignment: CDR1 SGHAT and CDR2 FQNNGV. Trimming pared 5 bases from V and 2 bases from J, leaving 13 bases between. The CDR3 has 14 residues. The CDR3, as DNA: TGTGCCAGCAGCCCCGGGGGGCCAGCCTACGAGCAGTACTTC. It encodes CASSPGGPAYEQYF.

This clonotype came up many times. In DNA form, the CDR3 reads TGCAGTTTCACAAGCGGGAGGGCAGGGGGAGAGACCCAGTACTTC. It yields the protein CSFTSGRAGGETQYF. The chain uses TRBV20-1 and TRBJ2-5; the match to TRBD2 covers 10 bases. V dropped 8 bases and J dropped 4; count of bases not matched to a gene: 13. The length of the CDR3 is 15 residues. CDR1 and CDR2 from the germline V gene are DFQATT and SNEGSKA (reference sequence).

This clonotype was counted many times. The CDR3 here is CASSQDWGGTSYEQYF. In DNA form, the CDR3 reads TGTGCCAGCAGTCAGGACTGGGGAGGGACCTCCTACGAGCAGTACTTC. The chain carries TRBV27 and TRBJ2-7; 7 bases match TRBD2. The CDR3 covers 16 residues. Germline CDR1 is MNHEY and CDR2 is SMNVEV (reference sequence). V trimming: 5 bases; J trimming: 0 bases; junction bases outside the gene matches: 10.